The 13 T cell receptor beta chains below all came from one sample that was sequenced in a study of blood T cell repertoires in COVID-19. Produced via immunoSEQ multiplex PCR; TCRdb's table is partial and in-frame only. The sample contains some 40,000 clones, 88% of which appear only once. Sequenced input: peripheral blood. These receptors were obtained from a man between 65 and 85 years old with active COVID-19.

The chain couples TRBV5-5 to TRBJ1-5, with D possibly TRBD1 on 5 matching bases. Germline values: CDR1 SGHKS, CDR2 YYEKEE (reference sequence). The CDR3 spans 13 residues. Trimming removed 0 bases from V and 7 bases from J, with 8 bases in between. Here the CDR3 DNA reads TGTGCCAGCAGCTTGGGCGGGGACCAGCCCCAGCATTTT. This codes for CASSLGGDQPQHF.

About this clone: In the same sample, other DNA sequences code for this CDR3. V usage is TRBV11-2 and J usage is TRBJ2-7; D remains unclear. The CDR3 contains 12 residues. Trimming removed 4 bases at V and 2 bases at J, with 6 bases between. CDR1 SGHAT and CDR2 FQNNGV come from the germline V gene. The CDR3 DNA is TGTGCCAGCAGCTCAGGTGCCTACGAGCAGTACTTC. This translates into CASSSGAYEQYF.

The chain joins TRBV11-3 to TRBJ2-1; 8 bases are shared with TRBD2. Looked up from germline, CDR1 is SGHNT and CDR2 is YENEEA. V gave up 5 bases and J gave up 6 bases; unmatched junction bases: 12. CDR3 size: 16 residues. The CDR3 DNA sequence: TGTGCCAGCAGCCCACTGGGAGCGGGAGCCCTCAATGAGCAGTTCTTC. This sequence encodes CASSPLGAGALNEQFF.

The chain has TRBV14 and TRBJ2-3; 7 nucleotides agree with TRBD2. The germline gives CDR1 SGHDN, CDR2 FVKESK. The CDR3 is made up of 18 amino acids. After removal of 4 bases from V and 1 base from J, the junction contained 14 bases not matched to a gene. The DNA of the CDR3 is TGTGCCAGCAGCCGAGCTCTAGGCCGGGGGGTCGGCACAGATACGCAGTATTTT. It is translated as CASSRALGRGVGTDTQYF.

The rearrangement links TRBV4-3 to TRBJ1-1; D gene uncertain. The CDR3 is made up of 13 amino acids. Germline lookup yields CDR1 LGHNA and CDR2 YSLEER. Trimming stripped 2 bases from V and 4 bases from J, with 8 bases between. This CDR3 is CASSQIGGTEAFF. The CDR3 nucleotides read TGCGCCAGCAGCCAAATCGGTGGCACTGAAGCTTTCTTT.

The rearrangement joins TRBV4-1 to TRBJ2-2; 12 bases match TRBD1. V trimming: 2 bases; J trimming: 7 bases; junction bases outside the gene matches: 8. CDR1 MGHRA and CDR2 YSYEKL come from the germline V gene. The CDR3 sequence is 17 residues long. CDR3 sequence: CASSQQGTGGADGELFF. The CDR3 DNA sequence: TGCGCCAGCAGCCAACAAGGGACAGGGGGCGCGGACGGGGAGCTGTTTTTT.

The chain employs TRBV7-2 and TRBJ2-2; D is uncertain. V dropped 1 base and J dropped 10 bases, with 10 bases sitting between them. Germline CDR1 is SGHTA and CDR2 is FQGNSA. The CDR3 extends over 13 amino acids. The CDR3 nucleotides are TGTGCCAGCAGCTTAGACCAGGTGGCGGAGCTGTTTTTT. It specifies CASSLDQVAELFF.

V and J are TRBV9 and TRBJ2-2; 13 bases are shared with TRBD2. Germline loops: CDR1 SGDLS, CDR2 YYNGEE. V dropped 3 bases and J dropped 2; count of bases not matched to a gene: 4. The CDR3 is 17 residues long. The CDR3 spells CASSEGLAGANTGELFF. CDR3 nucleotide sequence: TGTGCCAGCAGCGAAGGACTAGCGGGGGCCAACACCGGGGAGCTGTTTTTT.

The CDR3 loop is CASSQGLAGSYNEQFF. The CDR3 nucleotides read TGCGCCAGCAGCCAAGGGCTAGCGGGCTCCTACAATGAGCAGTTCTTC. J is TRBJ2-1 and V is TRBV4-3, with 8 bases fitting TRBD2. V lost 1 base and J lost 0; bases outside the gene matches: 2. The CDR3 runs 16 residues. CDR1 and CDR2 (germline): LGHNA, YSLEER.

CDR3 nucleotides: TGTGCCAGCAGCGTAGCTCGGGGCAATGAGCAGTTCTTC. It is translated as CASSVARGNEQFF. This chain links TRBV9 with TRBJ2-1; possible D gene TRBD2, 5 bases. Trimming cost V 0 bases and J 6 bases, with 7 bases left between them. Germline CDR1 SGDLS, CDR2 YYNGEE. The CDR3 runs 13 residues. The full variable domain, completed using reference TRBV9 and TRBJ2-1, is DSGVTQTPKHLITATGQRVTLRCSPRSGDLSVYWYQQSLDQGLQFLIQYYNGEERAKGNILERFSAQQFPDLHSELNLSSLELGDSALYFCASSVARGNEQFFGPGTRLTVL.

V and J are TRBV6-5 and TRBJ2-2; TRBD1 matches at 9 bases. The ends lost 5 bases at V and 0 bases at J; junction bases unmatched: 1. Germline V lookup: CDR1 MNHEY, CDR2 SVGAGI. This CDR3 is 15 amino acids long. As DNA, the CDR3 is TGTGCCAGCAGTCGACAGGGGGCGAACACCGGGGAGCTGTTTTTT. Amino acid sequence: CASSRQGANTGELFF.

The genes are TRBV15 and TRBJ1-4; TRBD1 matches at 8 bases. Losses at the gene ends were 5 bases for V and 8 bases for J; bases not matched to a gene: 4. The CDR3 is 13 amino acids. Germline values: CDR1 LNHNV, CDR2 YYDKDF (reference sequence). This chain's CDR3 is CATSGQGGEKLFF. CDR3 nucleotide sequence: TGTGCCACCAGCGGACAGGGTGGGGAAAAACTGTTTTTT.

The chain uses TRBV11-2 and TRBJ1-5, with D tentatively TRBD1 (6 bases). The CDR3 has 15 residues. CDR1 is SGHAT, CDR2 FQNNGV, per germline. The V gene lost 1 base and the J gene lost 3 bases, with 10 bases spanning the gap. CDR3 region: CASSLVRGYNQPQHF. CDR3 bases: TGTGCCAGCAGCTTAGTCAGGGGCTACAATCAGCCCCAGCATTTT.